This T cell receptor beta chain appears in the sequencing data of a study of T cell responses to AZD1222 COVID-19 vaccine. About this clone itself: The target antigen is unknown.

Notes on the study in general: Spike-spanning, vaccine-associated CD4 TCRs were dominant at 160-218 and 743-854. At study baseline, merely five or six AZD1222 recipients were seropositive. The repertoires were collected only after the peak T cell response.

Method: immunoSEQ multiplex PCR; TCRdb's copy keeps in-frame clones and lacks some. The sample yields approximately 120,000 clones, around 92% seen once. This sample comprised peripheral blood, obtained on day 0 of AZD1222 vaccination. The TCR comes from an adult in good health.

The CDR3 DNA sequence: TGTGCCAGCAGCGTAGTTTCCGGGAACGGCTACACCTTC. Its protein is CASSVVSGNGYTF. V usage is TRBV9 and J usage is TRBJ1-2; D is uncertain. CDR1 and CDR2 (germline): SGDLS, YYNGEE. Trimming removed 0 bases from V and 8 bases from J, with 11 bases in between. The CDR3 is made up of 13 amino acids.